Sequencing of this T cell receptor beta chain was carried out in a study of blood T cell repertoires in COVID-19. Study information: T cells, B-cell-depleted T cells, or PBMCs supplied cDNA or gDNA.

Per the original methods: For nucleated cells, counts were estimated from reference gene primer amplification. Assay: immunoSEQ multiplex PCR; the TCRdb copy retains only in-frame clones and omits some. The D gene and trimming were derived from the DNA, and the V and J assignments and clone size from that table. This table holds fewer than 50,000 clones, approximately 79% found once. Germline CDR1 is LNHDA and CDR2 is SQIVND (reference sequence). The junction had 13 bases not matched to a gene; V was cut back by 5 bases and J by 5 bases. This CDR3 has 16 residues. The gene calls are TRBV19 and TRBJ2-5; 8 positions match TRBD1. Sequenced input: peripheral blood. The clonotype comes from a man aged 65-85 years with acute or convalescent COVID-19. The DNA of the CDR3 is TGTGCCAGTAGTGGGGATCGGACAGGGATGGGGGAGACCCAGTACTTC. Protein: CASSGDRTGMGETQYF.